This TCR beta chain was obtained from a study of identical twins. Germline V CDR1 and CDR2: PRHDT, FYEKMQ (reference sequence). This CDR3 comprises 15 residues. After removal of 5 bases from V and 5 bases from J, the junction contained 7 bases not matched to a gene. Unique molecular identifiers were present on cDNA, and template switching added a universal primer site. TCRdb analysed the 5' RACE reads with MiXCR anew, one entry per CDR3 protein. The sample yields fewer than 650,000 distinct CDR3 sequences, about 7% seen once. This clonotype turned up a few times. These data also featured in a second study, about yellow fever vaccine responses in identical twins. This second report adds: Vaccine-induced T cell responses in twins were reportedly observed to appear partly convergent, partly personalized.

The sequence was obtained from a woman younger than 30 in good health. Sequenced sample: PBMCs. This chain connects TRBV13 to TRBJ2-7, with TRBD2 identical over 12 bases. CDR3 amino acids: CASSVSGLAGNEQYF. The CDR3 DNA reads TGTGCCAGCAGCGTCTCGGGACTAGCGGGCAACGAGCAGTACTTC.